This passage covers 5 T cell receptor beta chains from one sample sequenced in a study of blood T cells in healthy people across ages. Primers used in a second PCR of about 7 to 12 cycles were a sample-barcoded 5' primer and a J-beta primer mix. TCRdb passed the 5' RACE reads through MiXCR, listing each CDR3 protein once. Of about 1,500,000 distinct CDR3 sequences in the sample, approximately 28% were seen once. The sample consisted of blood. The source of these receptors is a woman younger than 45 in good health.

The V and J genes are TRBV12-3 or TRBV12-4 and TRBJ2-2; D not resolved. Between the trimmed V and J ends, which lost 7 bases and 1 base, there was a span of 22 bases. CDR3 length: 18 amino acids. The CDR3 loop is CASNPSIGWSGNTGELFF. As DNA, the CDR3 is TGTGCCAGCAATCCCTCGATCGGTTGGTCCGGGAACACCGGGGAGCTGTTTTTT.

This clonotype was seen a few times. One junction end does not reproduce the germline sequence, and a read error may be involved. The chain combines TRBV28 with TRBJ2-3; D tentatively fits TRBD1 or TRBD2 (6 bases each). The germline CDR1 and CDR2 sequences are MDHEN and SYDVKM. The CDR3 has 16 residues. The CDR3 region is CASSWGRGRLTGTQYF. The CDR3 nucleotides are TGTGCCAGCAGTTGGGGAAGGGGGAGGCTGACAGGTACGCAGTATTTT.

This clonotype was seen at least ten times. The chain is built from TRBV15 and TRBJ2-5; the D gene is possibly TRBD1 (6 bases). Trimming pared 0 bases from V and 4 bases from J, leaving 9 bases between. The CDR3 is 14 residues long. The germline V gene has CDR1 LNHNV and CDR2 YYDKDF (reference sequence). This chain's CDR3 is CATSRDSRGETQYF. Here the CDR3 DNA reads TGTGCCACCAGCAGAGATTCCAGGGGAGAGACCCAGTACTTC.

This clonotype was counted many times. The chain uses TRBV5-1 and TRBJ2-7, with D possibly matching TRBD1 (6 bases). The germline gives CDR1 SGHRS, CDR2 YFSETQ. V gave up 5 bases and J gave up 1 base, with 19 bases separating them. The CDR3 has 16 residues. CDR3: CASSPFPGTGSYEQYF. CDR3 coding DNA: TGCGCCAGCAGTCCATTCCCGGGAACAGGGTCCTACGAGCAGTACTTC. Combining the CDR3 with reference TRBV5-1 and TRBJ2-7 gives the whole variable domain KAGVTQTPRYLIKTRGQQVTLSCSPISGHRSVSWYQQTPGQGLQFLFEYFSETQRNKGNFPGRFSGRQFSNSRSEMNVSTLELGDSALYLCASSPFPGTGSYEQYFGPGTRLTVT.

CDR3 in DNA: TGTGCCAGCAGTCCTCGTAGCGGGGGGTTGTATACGCAGTATTTT. This gives the protein CASSPRSGGLYTQYF. The chain has TRBV12-3 or TRBV12-4 and TRBJ2-3; TRBD2 agrees at 10 bases. This CDR3 is 15 amino acids long. Unmatched junction bases numbered 9, after V lost 5 bases and J lost 7 bases.